This T cell receptor beta chain comes out of a study of blood T cell repertoires in COVID-19. The assay was immunoSEQ multiplex PCR, and TCRdb's table has in-frame clones only and misses some. The sample contains approximately 31,000 clones, roughly nine tenths of which appear only once. The CDR3 runs 13 residues. Trimming cost V 10 bases and J 4 bases, with 14 bases left between them. The sample comprised peripheral blood. The sequence derives from a woman aged 80 or over with active or convalescent COVID-19. The chain couples TRBV12-3 or TRBV12-4 to TRBJ1-3, with D perhaps matching TRBD1 (6 bases). The CDR3 loop is CAILPGVGNTIYF. CDR3 in DNA: TGTGCCATCCTGCCAGGGGTCGGAAACACCATATATTTT.